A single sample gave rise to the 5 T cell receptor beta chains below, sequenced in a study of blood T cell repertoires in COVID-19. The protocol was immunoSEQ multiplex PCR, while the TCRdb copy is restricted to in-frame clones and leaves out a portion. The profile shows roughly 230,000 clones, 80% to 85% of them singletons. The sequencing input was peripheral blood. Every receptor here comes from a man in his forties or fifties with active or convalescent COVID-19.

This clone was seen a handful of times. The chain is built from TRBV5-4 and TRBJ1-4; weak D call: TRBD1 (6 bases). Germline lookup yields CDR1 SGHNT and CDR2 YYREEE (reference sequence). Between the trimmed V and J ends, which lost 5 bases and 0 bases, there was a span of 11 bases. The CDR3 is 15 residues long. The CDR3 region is CASSSRQATNEKLFF. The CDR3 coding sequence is TGTGCCAGCAGTTCAAGACAGGCAACTAATGAAAAACTGTTTTTT.

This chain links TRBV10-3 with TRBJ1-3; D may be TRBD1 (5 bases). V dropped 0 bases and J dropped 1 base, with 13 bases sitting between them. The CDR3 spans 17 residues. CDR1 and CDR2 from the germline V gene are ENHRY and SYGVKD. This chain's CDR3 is CAISESGLRASGNTIYF. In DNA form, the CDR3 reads TGTGCCATCAGTGAGTCGGGACTTCGGGCATCTGGAAACACCATATATTTT.

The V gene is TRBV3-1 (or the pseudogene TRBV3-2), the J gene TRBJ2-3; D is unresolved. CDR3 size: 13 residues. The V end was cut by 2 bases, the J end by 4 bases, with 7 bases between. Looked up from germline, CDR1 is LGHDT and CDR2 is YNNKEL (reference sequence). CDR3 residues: CASSQFVADTQYF. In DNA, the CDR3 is TGTGCCAGCAGCCAATTTGTCGCAGATACGCAGTATTTT.

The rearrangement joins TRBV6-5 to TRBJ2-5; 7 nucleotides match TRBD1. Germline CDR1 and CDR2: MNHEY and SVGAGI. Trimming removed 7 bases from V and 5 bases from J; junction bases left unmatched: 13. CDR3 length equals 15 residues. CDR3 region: CASKTRTGREETQYF. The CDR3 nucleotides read TGTGCCAGCAAAACAAGGACAGGACGTGAGGAGACCCAGTACTTC.

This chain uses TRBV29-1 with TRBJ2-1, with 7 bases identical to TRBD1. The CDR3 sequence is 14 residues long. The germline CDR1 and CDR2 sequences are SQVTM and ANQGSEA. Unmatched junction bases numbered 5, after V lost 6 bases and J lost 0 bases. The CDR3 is CSVPGQFSYNEQFF. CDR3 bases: TGCAGCGTGCCGGGACAGTTCTCCTACAATGAGCAGTTCTTC.